A selection of T cell receptor beta chains follows, all from one sample in a study of blood T cell repertoires in COVID-19. Produced via immunoSEQ multiplex PCR; TCRdb's table is partial and in-frame only. In the table there are 90,000 or so clones, roughly 78% of which are singletons. Sequenced: peripheral blood. All receptors come from an elderly woman with acute or convalescent COVID-19. The CDR3 runs from the conserved cysteine through the conserved F or W. The D gene is left open where the match is weak. Some rows mark clone size as missing; the rest say once, few, many or name a class of expanded clone.

v_gene	abundance	d_gene	j_gene	CDR3aa	CDR3nt
TRBV5-1	.	.	TRBJ1-4	CASSLRTGNNEKLFF	TGCGCCAGCAGCTTGAGAACAGGGAATAATGAAAAACTGTTTTTT
TRBV27	.	.	TRBJ2-3	CASSETPTGRVYNPQYF	TGTGCCAGCAGTGAAACCCCGACAGGCCGGGTTTATAATCCGCAGTATTTT
TRBV18	.	TRBD2	TRBJ2-7	CASSLGLAGNYEQYF	TGTGCCAGCTCACTGGGACTAGCGGGAAACTACGAGCAGTACTTC
TRBV5-4	.	.	TRBJ1-3	CASSAAWGSWGDSGNTIYF	TGTGCCAGCAGCGCAGCTTGGGGAAGTTGGGGGGACTCTGGAAACACCATATATTTT
TRBV3-1/TRBV3-2	many	.	TRBJ2-5	CASSPYGGPRETQYF	TGTGCCAGCAGCCCCTACGGGGGACCAAGGGAGACCCAGTACTTC
TRBV9	.	TRBD2	TRBJ2-5	CASSPSGGGALQETQYF	TGTGCCAGCAGCCCTAGCGGCGGGGGGGCACTACAAGAGACCCAGTACTTC
TRBV9	.	TRBD2	TRBJ2-7	CASSASGTSNEQYF	TGTGCCAGCAGCGCGTCCGGGACTAGCAACGAGCAGTACTTC
TRBV28	.	.	TRBJ1-3	CASSLLSGGRSSGNTIYF	TGTGCCAGCAGTTTGCTGTCGGGGGGGCGGTCTTCTGGAAACACCATATATTTT
TRBV5-4	.	TRBD2	TRBJ2-3	CASSRNGGAGTDTQYF	TGTGCCAGCAGCCGCAACGGGGGGGCCGGCACAGATACGCAGTATTTT
TRBV5-4	.	.	TRBJ2-2	CASSRMGLSNTGELFF	TGTGCCAGCAGCCGCATGGGACTGTCGAACACCGGGGAGCTGTTTTTT
TRBV30	.	.	TRBJ2-7	CAWAWKGVGEQYF	TGTGCCTGGGCCTGGAAGGGGGTGGGGGAGCAGTACTTC
TRBV5-4	.	.	TRBJ1-1	CASSLAGRLDTEAFF	TGTGCCAGCAGCTTGGCCGGGAGGTTGGACACTGAAGCTTTCTTT
TRBV7-2	.	.	TRBJ1-1	CASSLRGNVGTEAFF	TGTGCCAGCAGCTTAAGAGGGAACGTGGGCACTGAAGCTTTCTTT
TRBV6-1	once	TRBD1	TRBJ1-1	CASSDPGTGVTEAFF	TGTGCCAGCAGTGACCCCGGGACAGGGGTCACTGAAGCTTTCTTT
TRBV10-3	once	.	TRBJ1-1	CAISDASGKGNTEAFF	TGTGCCATCAGTGACGCTTCAGGGAAGGGAAACACTGAAGCTTTCTTT
TRBV4-1	.	TRBD1	TRBJ2-7	CASSQSGTGEYEQYF	TGCGCCAGCAGCCAATCCGGGACAGGGGAATACGAGCAGTACTTC
TRBV7-3	.	TRBD1	TRBJ2-1	CASSRGQGDNNEQFF	TGTGCCAGCAGCCGGGGACAGGGGGATAACAATGAGCAGTTCTTC
TRBV5-1	.	TRBD1	TRBJ1-6	CASSSGQGDSPLHF	TGCGCCAGCAGCTCTGGACAGGGAGATTCACCCCTCCACTTT
TRBV4-2	.	.	TRBJ1-1	CASSQEGRGTEAFF	TGTGCCAGCAGCCAAGAGGGAAGAGGGACTGAAGCTTTCTTT
TRBV19	.	TRBD1	TRBJ1-4	CATQRGRREKLFF	TGTGCCACGCAGAGGGGGCGTCGGGAAAAACTGTTTTTT
TRBV4-1	few	TRBD1	TRBJ1-5	CASSPTAGQSNQPQHF	TGCGCCAGCAGCCCTACCGCGGGACAGAGCAATCAGCCCCAGCATTTT
TRBV2	.	.	TRBJ1-4	CASSERAREKLFF	TGTGCCAGCAGTGAGAGGGCTCGGGAAAAACTGTTTTTT
TRBV20-1	.	TRBD2	TRBJ2-3	CSASVGLAGGTTDTQYF	TGCAGTGCTAGTGTGGGACTAGCGGGGGGTACCACAGATACGCAGTATTTT
TRBV4-1	.	TRBD1	TRBJ2-2	CASSQDRRNTGELFF	TGCGCCAGCAGCCAGGACAGGAGAAACACCGGGGAGCTGTTTTTT
TRBV7-2	.	TRBD1	TRBJ1-6	CASSAGQLSYNSPLHF	TGTGCCAGCAGCGCGGGACAGCTCTCCTATAATTCACCCCTCCACTTT
TRBV27	.	TRBD1	TRBJ2-7	CASSLFTGGYEQYF	TGTGCCAGCAGTTTATTTACAGGGGGCTACGAGCAGTACTTC
TRBV7-2	.	.	TRBJ2-7	CASSRRAGNEQYF	TGTGCCAGCAGCCGTCGGGCAGGGAACGAGCAGTACTTC
TRBV6-5	few	.	TRBJ2-4	CASKSGRSKNIQYF	TGTGCCAGCAAAAGCGGGCGATCCAAAAACATTCAGTACTTC
TRBV2	.	.	TRBJ1-2	CASSEGLQGGYTF	TGTGCCAGCAGTGAAGGTTTGCAGGGAGGCTACACCTTC
TRBV6-6	.	TRBD1	TRBJ2-7	CATQGAVNEQYF	TGTGCCACACAGGGGGCAGTGAACGAGCAGTACTTC
TRBV7-9	.	TRBD1	TRBJ1-1	CASSLGTGPTEAFF	TGTGCCAGCAGCTTAGGGACAGGGCCCACTGAAGCTTTCTTT